This TCR beta chain was recorded in a study of blood T cell repertoires in COVID-19. Study as a whole: Sites across the United States, Italy and Spain contributed samples from acute and convalescent COVID-19. The cDNA or gDNA used as material had been derived from T cells, B-cell-depleted T cells, or PBMCs.

Methods used by the authors: Amplification with reference gene primers provided the estimates of nucleated cell counts. Clones were sequenced by immunoSEQ multiplex PCR, and TCRdb holds only the in-frame ones, with some missing. That table gives V, J and clone size, and the DNA gave D and trimming. Among about 120,000 clones listed, less than 90% were seen once. V shed 5 bases and J 1 base; nucleotides not matched to a gene: 10. Germline lookup yields CDR1 LNHDA and CDR2 SQIVND (reference sequence). This CDR3 comprises 16 residues. The chain combines TRBV19 with TRBJ2-7; 8 bases are shared with TRBD2. Sample: peripheral blood. The sequence derives from a man aged 80 or over with acute or convalescent COVID-19. In DNA form, the CDR3 reads TGTGCCAGTAGTGCCCGCCCCCGGGGGGGGTCCTACGAGCAGTACTTC. It codes for CASSARPRGGSYEQYF.